Described below is a single TCR beta chain sequence and its context. Method: immunoSEQ multiplex PCR; TCRdb's copy keeps in-frame clones and lacks some. The table includes approximately 410,000 clones, roughly 85% detected once. The entry originates in a study of blood T cell repertoires in COVID-19. Across the study: Acute-phase and convalescent COVID-19 samples originated in the United States, Italy and Spain. Sample material is recorded as cDNA or gDNA derived from T cells, B-cell-depleted T cells, or PBMCs.

V shed 5 bases, J shed 0 bases, and the junction held 6 bases outside the gene matches. The CDR3 consists of 16 residues. Germline loops: CDR1 LNHDA, CDR2 SQIVND (reference sequence). This sequence joins TRBV19 and TRBJ1-4, with TRBD1 matching over 7 bases. The material sequenced was peripheral blood. This sequence was found in a woman in her twenties or thirties with active or convalescent COVID-19. CDR3 region: CASSPGTDTTNEKLFF. Here the CDR3 DNA reads TGTGCCAGTAGTCCAGGGACAGATACAACTAATGAAAAACTGTTTTTT. The entire variable domain, with the rest obtained from reference TRBV19 and TRBJ1-4, is as follows: DGGITQSPKYLFRKEGQNVTLSCEQNLNHDAMYWYRQDPGQGLRLIYYSQIVNDFQKGDIAEGYSVSREKKESFPLTVTSAQKNPTAFYLCASSPGTDTTNEKLFFGSGTQLSVL.